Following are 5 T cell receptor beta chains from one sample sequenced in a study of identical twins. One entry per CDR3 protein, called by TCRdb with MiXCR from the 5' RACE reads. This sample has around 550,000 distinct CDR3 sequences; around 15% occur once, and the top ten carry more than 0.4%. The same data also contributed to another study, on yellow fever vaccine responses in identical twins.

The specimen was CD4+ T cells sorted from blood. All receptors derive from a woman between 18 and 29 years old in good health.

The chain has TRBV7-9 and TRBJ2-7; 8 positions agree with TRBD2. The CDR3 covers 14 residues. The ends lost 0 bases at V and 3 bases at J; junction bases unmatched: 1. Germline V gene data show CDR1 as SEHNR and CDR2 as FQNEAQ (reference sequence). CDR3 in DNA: TGTGCCAGCAGCTTAGCAACTAGCGGCTACGAGCAGTACTTC. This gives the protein CASSLATSGYEQYF.

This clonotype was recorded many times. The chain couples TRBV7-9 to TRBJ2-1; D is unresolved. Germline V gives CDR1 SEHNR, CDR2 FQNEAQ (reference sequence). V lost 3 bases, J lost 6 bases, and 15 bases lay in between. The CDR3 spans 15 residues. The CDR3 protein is CASSFYLTRGNEQFF. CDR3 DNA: TGTGCCAGCAGCTTTTACCTCACGCGTGGCAATGAGCAGTTCTTC.

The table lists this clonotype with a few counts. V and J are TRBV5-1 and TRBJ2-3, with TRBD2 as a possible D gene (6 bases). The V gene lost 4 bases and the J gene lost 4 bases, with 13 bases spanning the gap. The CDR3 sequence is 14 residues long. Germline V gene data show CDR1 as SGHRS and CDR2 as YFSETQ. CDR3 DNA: TGCGCCAGCAGCCGTAAGCCGGGGGCAGATACGCAGTATTTT. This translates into CASSRKPGADTQYF. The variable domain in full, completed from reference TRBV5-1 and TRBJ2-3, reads KAGVTQTPRYLIKTRGQQVTLSCSPISGHRSVSWYQQTPGQGLQFLFEYFSETQRNKGNFPGRFSGRQFSNSRSEMNVSTLELGDSALYLCASSRKPGADTQYFGPGTRLTVL.

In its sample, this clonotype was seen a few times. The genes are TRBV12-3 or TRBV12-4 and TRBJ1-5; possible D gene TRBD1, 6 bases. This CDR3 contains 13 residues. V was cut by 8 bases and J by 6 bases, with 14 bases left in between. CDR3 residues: CASGGGAVQPQHF. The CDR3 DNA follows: TGTGCCAGCGGGGGGGGCGCGGTTCAGCCCCAGCATTTT.

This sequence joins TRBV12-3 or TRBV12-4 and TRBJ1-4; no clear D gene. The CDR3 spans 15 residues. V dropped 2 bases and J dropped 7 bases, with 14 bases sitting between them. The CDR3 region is CASSLSGRNGEKLFF. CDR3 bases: TGTGCCAGCAGTTTAAGCGGCCGGAATGGTGAAAAACTGTTTTTT.